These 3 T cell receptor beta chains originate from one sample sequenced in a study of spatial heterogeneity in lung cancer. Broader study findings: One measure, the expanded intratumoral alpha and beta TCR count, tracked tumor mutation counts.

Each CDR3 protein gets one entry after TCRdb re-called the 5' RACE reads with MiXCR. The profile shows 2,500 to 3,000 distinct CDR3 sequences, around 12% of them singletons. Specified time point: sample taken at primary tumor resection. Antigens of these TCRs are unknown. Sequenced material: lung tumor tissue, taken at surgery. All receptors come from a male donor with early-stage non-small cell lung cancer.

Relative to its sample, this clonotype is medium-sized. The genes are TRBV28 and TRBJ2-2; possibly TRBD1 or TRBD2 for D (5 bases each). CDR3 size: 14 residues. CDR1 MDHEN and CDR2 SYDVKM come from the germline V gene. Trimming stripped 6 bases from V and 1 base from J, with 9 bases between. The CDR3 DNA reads TGTGCCAGCAGGGGACGTCTGAACACCGGGGAGCTGTTTTTT. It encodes CASRGRLNTGELFF.

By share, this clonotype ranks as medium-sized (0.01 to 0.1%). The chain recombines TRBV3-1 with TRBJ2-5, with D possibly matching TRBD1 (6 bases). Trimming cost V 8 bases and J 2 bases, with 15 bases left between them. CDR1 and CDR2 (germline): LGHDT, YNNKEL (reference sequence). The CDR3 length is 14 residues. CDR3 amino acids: CASRESQGQETQYF. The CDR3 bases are TGTGCCAGCCGAGAGTCCCAGGGGCAAGAGACCCAGTACTTC.

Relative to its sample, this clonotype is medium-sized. The CDR3 here is CASSLSSYNEQFF. In nucleotides, the CDR3 is TGCGCCAGCAGCTTGTCCTCCTACAATGAGCAGTTCTTC. This rearrangement joins TRBV5-1 to TRBJ2-1; D unresolved. Germline V lookup: CDR1 SGHRS, CDR2 YFSETQ. The CDR3 has 13 amino acids. V shed 1 base and J shed 0 bases, with 2 bases lying between them.